Each of the 2 T cell receptor beta chains below was sequenced from the same sample in a study of shared clonotypes between healthy human individuals. The repertoire was sequenced with immunoSEQ multiplex PCR; TCRdb's copy has only in-frame clones and lacks some. Here the sample spans around 600,000 clones, more than 95% being singletons. The sequenced sample consisted of naive CD4+ T cells sorted from blood. As to subset: CD45RA+ positively selected. The receptors stem from a woman aged 30 to 39 in good health.

V usage is TRBV19 and J usage is TRBJ2-5; TRBD2 is a possible D gene (5 bases). Trimming shortened V by 4 bases and J by 1 base, and 13 bases separated the two germline ends. The germline CDR1 and CDR2 sequences are LNHDA and SQIVND (reference sequence). The CDR3 loop spans 15 amino acids. Here the CDR3 reads CASSTQTGIQETQYF. CDR3 nucleotide sequence: TGTGCCAGTAGTACCCAAACGGGGATCCAAGAGACCCAGTACTTC.

This sequence joins TRBV19 and TRBJ2-5; 12 bases fit TRBD2. Germline V gene lookup returns CDR1 LNHDA and CDR2 SQIVND (reference sequence). J lost 3 bases, V lost 5 bases, and 10 bases had no gene match. The CDR3 is 17 residues long. The DNA for the CDR3 is TGTGCCAGTAGTCCCCAGGGCGGACTAGCGGGAAAAGAGACCCAGTACTTC. Encoded protein: CASSPQGGLAGKETQYF.